The 5 T cell receptor beta chains listed next were all sequenced from one sample in a study of blood T cell repertoires in COVID-19. Clones were sequenced by immunoSEQ multiplex PCR, and TCRdb holds only the in-frame ones, with some missing. This table has over 100,000 clones, 80% to 85% appearing once. The sequenced sample consisted of PBMCs or T cells enriched from blood (not recorded which). The receptor set was obtained from a woman younger than 45 who had recovered from COVID-19.

The rearrangement uses TRBV7-7 and TRBJ2-3; the match to TRBD2 covers 11 bases. After removal of 5 bases from V and 6 bases from J, the junction contained 7 bases not matched to a gene. This CDR3 has 15 residues. The germline V gene has CDR1 SSHAT and CDR2 FNYEAQ (reference sequence). The CDR3 reads CASSAHSGRADTQYF. The CDR3 DNA is TGTGCCAGCAGCGCTCATAGCGGGAGGGCGGATACGCAGTATTTT.

V and J are TRBV24-1 and TRBJ1-2; 9 positions match TRBD1. V lost 5 bases to trimming and J lost 8 bases; unmatched junction nucleotides: 2. The germline V gene has CDR1 KGHDR and CDR2 SFDVKD. This CDR3 has 12 amino acids. CDR3 DNA sequence: TGTGCCACCAGTGGGGGACAGGGAGGCTACACCTTC. Translated, it gives CATSGGQGGYTF.

A few counts support this clone. The J gene is TRBJ2-1, the V gene TRBV5-1; 7 nucleotides line up with TRBD2. Germline CDR1 is SGHRS and CDR2 is YFSETQ. The V segment lost 0 bases and the J segment 12 bases; nucleotides outside the gene matches: 6. This CDR3 has 13 amino acids. The CDR3 protein is CASSLDWRELQFF. In DNA form, the CDR3 reads TGCGCCAGCAGCTTGGATTGGCGGGAGTTGCAGTTCTTC.

This chain uses TRBV21-1 with TRBJ2-1; the D call TRBD1 from the table was never checked on the DNA. TRBV21-1 is listed as a pseudogene. The CDR3 has 16 amino acids. Here the CDR3 DNA reads TGTGCCAGCAGAGTCTTTCGGGACAGGAGTGTACATGAGCAGTTCTTC. Translating gives CASRVFRDRSVHEQFF.

This chain joins TRBV20-1 and TRBJ1-2; the D gene is possibly TRBD1 (6 bases). CDR1 is DFQATT, CDR2 SNEGSKA, per germline (reference sequence). The CDR3 has 11 residues. The CDR3: CSLRGPYGYTF. The CDR3 coding sequence is TGCAGCCTCAGGGGCCCCTATGGCTACACCTTC.